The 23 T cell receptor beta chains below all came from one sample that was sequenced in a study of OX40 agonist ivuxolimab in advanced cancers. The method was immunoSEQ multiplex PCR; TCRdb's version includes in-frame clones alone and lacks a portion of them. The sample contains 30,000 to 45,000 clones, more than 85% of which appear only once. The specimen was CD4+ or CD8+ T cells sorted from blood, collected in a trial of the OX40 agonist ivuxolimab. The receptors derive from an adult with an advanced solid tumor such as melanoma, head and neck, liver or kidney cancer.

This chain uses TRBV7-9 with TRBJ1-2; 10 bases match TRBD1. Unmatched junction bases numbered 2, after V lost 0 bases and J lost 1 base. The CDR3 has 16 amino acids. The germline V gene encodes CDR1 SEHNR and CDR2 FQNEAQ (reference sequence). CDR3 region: CASSLAGTGDNYGYTF. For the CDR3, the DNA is TGTGCCAGCAGCTTAGCTGGGACAGGGGATAACTATGGCTACACCTTC.

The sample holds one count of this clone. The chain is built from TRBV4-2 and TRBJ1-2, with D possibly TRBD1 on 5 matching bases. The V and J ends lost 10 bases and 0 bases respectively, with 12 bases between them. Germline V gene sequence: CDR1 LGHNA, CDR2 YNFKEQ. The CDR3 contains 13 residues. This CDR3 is CAMGPGANYGYTF. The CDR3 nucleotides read TGTGCCATGGGGCCGGGGGCTAACTATGGCTACACCTTC.

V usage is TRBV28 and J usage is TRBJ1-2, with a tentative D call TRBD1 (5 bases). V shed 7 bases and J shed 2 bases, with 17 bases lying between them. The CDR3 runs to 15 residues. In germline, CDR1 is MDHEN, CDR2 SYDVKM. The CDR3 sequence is CASIAVGPYNYGYTF. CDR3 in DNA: TGTGCCAGCATCGCCGTGGGACCTTACAACTATGGCTACACCTTC.

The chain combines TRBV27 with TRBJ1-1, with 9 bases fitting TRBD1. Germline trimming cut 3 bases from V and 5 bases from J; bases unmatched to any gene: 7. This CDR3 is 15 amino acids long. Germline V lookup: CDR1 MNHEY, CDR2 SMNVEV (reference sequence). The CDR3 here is CASSLPGQGRTEAFF. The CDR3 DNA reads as TGTGCCAGCAGTTTGCCGGGACAGGGTCGAACTGAAGCTTTCTTT.

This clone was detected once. In nucleotides, the CDR3 is TGTGCCACCTCGGCGGGACTGCTTAGCATCGGGGGGACCCAGTACTTC. Translation: CATSAGLLSIGGTQYF. V and J are TRBV19 and TRBJ2-5, with a tentative D call TRBD2 (6 bases). Deletions cut 10 bases from V and 7 bases from J, with 28 bases between. The CDR3 consists of 16 residues. Germline values: CDR1 LNHDA, CDR2 SQIVND (reference sequence).

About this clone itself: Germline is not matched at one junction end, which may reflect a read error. For the CDR3, the DNA is TGTGCCACCAGCAACCAAAGGACAGATCTGCCCGTCTTC. Translation gives CATSNQRTDLPVF. This chain uses TRBV15 with TRBJ1-2; the D gene is possibly TRBD1 (6 bases). CDR3 length: 13 amino acids. In germline, CDR1 is LNHNV, CDR2 YYDKDF (reference sequence).

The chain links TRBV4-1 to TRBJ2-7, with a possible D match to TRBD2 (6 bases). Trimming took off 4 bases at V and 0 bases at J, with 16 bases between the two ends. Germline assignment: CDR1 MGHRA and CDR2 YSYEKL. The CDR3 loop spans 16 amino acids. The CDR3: CASSRHGGVSSYEQYF. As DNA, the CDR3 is TGCGCCAGCAGCCGCCATGGAGGGGTTTCCTCCTACGAGCAGTACTTC.

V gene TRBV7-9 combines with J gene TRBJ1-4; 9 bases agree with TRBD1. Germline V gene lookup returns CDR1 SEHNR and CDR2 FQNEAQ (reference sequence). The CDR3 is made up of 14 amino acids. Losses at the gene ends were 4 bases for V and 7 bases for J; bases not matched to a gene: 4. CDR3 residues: CASSWGQGGEKLFF. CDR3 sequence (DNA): TGTGCCAGCAGCTGGGGACAGGGTGGTGAAAAACTGTTTTTT.

The CDR3: CASSLSGTVNTEAFF. The CDR3 DNA reads as TGTGCCAGCTCACTAAGCGGGACAGTGAACACTGAAGCTTTCTTT. The chain has TRBV18 and TRBJ1-1; 7 bases line up with TRBD1. Germline CDR1 KGHSH, CDR2 LQKENI. V was pared by 4 bases and J by 0 bases, with 5 bases of the junction left unmatched. The CDR3 loop spans 15 amino acids.

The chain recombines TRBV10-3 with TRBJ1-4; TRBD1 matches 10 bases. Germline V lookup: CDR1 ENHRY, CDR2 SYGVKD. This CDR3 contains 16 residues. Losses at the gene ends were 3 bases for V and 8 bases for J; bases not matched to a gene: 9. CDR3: CAISDAPTGGGEKLFF. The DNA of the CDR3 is TGTGCCATCAGTGACGCCCCGACAGGGGGCGGCGAAAAACTGTTTTTT.

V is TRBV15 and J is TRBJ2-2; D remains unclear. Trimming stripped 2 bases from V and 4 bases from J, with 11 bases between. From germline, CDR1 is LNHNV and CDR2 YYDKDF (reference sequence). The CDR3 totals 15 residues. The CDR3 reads CATSRLGVGTGELFF. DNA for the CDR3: TGTGCCACCAGCAGATTGGGCGTGGGCACCGGGGAGCTGTTTTTT.

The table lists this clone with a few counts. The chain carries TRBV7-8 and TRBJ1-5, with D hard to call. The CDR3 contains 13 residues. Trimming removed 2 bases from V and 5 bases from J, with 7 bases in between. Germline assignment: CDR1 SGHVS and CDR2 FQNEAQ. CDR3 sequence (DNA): TGTGCCAGCAGCTTAAATGGGCATCAGCCCCAGCATTTT. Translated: CASSLNGHQPQHF. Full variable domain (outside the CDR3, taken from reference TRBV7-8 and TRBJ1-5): GAGVSQSPRYKVAKRGQDVALRCDPISGHVSLFWYQQALGQGPEFLTYFQNEAQLDKSGLPSDRFFAERPEGSVSTLKIQRTQQEDSAVYLCASSLNGHQPQHFGDGTRLSIL.

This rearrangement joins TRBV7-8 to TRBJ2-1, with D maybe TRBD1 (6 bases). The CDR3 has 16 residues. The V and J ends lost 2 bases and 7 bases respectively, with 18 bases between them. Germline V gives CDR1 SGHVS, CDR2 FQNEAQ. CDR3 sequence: CASSLRSLGGTNEQFF. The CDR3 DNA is TGTGCCAGCAGCTTAAGGTCCTTAGGGGGTACGAATGAGCAGTTCTTC.

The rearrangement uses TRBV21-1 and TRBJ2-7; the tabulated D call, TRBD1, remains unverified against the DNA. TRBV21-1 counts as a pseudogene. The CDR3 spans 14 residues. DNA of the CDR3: TGTGCCACCAAACTTCCGGGACAGAGCTACGAGCAGTACTTC. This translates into CATKLPGQSYEQYF.

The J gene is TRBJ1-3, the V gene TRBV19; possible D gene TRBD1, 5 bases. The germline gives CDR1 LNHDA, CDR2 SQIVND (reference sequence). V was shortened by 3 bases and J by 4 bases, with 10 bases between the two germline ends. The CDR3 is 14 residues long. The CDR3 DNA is TGTGCCAGTAGTATGGTCGGGACGGGAAACACCATATATTTT. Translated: CASSMVGTGNTIYF. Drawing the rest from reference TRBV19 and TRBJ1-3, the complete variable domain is DGGITQSPKYLFRKEGQNVTLSCEQNLNHDAMYWYRQDPGQGLRLIYYSQIVNDFQKGDIAEGYSVSREKKESFPLTVTSAQKNPTAFYLCASSMVGTGNTIYFGEGSWLTVV.

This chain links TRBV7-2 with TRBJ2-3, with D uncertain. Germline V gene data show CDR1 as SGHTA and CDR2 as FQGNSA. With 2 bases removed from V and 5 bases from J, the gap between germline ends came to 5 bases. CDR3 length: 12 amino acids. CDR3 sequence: CASSLRIDTQYF. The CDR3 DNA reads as TGTGCCAGCAGCTTACGGATAGATACGCAGTATTTT.

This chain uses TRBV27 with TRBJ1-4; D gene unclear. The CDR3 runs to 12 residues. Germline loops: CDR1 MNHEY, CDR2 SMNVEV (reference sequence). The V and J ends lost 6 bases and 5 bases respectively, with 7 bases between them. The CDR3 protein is CASRDDNEKLFF. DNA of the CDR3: TGTGCCAGCAGAGATGACAATGAAAAACTGTTTTTT.

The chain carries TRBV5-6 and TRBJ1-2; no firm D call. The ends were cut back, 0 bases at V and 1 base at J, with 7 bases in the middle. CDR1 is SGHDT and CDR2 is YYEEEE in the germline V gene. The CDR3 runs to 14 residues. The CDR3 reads CASSLERINYGYTF. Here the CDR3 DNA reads TGTGCCAGCAGCTTGGAACGGATTAACTATGGCTACACCTTC. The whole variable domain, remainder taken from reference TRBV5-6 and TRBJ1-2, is DAGVTQSPTHLIKTRGQQVTLRCSPKSGHDTVSWYQQALGQGPQFIFQYYEEEERQRGNFPDRFSGHQFPNYSSELNVNALLLGDSALYLCASSLERINYGYTFGSGTRLTVV.

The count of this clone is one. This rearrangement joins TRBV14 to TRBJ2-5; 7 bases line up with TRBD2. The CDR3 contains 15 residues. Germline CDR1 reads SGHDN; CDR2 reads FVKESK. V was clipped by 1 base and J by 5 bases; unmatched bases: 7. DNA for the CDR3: TGTGCCAGCAGCCAAGGGACTAGTTTAGTGGAGACCCAGTACTTC. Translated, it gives CASSQGTSLVETQYF.

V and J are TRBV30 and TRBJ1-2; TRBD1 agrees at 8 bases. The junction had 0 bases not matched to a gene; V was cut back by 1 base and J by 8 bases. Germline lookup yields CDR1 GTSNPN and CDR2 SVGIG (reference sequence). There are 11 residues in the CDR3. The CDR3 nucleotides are TGTGCCTGGAGTGCAGGGGGCGGCTACACCTTC. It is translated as CAWSAGGGYTF. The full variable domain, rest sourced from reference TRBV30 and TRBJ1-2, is SQTIHQWPATLVQPVGSPLSLECTVEGTSNPNLYWYRQAAGRGLQLLFYSVGIGQISSEVPQNLSASRPQDRQFILSSKKLLLSDSGFYLCAWSAGGGYTFGSGTRLTVV.

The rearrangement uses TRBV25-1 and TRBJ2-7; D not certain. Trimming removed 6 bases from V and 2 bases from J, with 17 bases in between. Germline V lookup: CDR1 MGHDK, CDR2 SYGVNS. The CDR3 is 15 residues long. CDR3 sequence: CASSQPGARTYEQYF. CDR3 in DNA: TGTGCCAGCAGCCAACCAGGCGCCAGAACCTACGAGCAGTACTTC.

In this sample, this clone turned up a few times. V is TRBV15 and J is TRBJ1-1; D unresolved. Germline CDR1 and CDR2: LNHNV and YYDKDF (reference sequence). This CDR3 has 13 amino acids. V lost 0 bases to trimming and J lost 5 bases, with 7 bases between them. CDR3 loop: CATSRDVGTEAFF. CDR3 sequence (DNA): TGTGCCACCAGCAGAGATGTTGGGACTGAAGCTTTCTTT.

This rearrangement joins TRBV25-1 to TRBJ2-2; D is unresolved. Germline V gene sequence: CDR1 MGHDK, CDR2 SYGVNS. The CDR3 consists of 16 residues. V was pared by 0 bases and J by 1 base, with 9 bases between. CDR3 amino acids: CASSEYVGQNTGELFF. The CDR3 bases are TGTGCCAGCAGTGAATATGTGGGCCAGAACACCGGGGAGCTGTTTTTT.